This TCR beta chain comes out of a study of blood T cell repertoires in COVID-19. For the study at large: Acute and convalescent COVID-19 samples came from the United States, Italy and Spain. PBMCs, B-cell-depleted T cells, or T cells provided the cDNA or gDNA that made up the material.

The method was immunoSEQ multiplex PCR; TCRdb's version includes in-frame clones alone and lacks a portion of them. Of some 45,000 clones listed, 70% to 80% are singletons. The CDR3 extends over 14 amino acids. J was trimmed by 8 bases and V by 7 bases; bases with no gene match: 11. CDR1 KGHSH and CDR2 LQKENI come from the germline V gene. The sequence was collected from a man aged 65-85 years with acute or convalescent COVID-19. The chain couples TRBV18 to TRBJ2-1; 7 bases are shared with TRBD2. Sequencing used peripheral blood. In nucleotides, the CDR3 is TGTGCCAGCTGGACGGGAGGAGCCAGGGATGAGCAGTTCTTC. Protein: CASWTGGARDEQFF.